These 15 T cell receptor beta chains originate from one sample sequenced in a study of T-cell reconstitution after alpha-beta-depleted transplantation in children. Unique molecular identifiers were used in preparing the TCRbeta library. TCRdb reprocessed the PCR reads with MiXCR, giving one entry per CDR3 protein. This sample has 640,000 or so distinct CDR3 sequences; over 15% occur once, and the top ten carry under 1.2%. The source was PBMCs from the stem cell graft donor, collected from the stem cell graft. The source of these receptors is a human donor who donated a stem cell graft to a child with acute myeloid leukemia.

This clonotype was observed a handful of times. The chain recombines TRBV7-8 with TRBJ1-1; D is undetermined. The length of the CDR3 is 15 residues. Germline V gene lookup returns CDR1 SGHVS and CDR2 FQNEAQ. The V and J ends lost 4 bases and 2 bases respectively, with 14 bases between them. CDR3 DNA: TGTGCCAGCAGCTCCCAGACAAGTTCCAACACTGAAGCTTTCTTT. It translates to CASSSQTSSNTEAFF. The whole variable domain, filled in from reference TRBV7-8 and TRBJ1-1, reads GAGVSQSPRYKVAKRGQDVALRCDPISGHVSLFWYQQALGQGPEFLTYFQNEAQLDKSGLPSDRFFAERPEGSVSTLKIQRTQQEDSAVYLCASSSQTSSNTEAFFGQGTRLTVV.

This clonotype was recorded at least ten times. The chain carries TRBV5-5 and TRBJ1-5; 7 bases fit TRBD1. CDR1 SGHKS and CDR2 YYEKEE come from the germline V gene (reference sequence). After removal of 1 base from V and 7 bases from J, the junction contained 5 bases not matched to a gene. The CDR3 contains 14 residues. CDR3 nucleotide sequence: TGTGCCAGCAGCTTGAAGGGGGCAGGACAGCCCCAGCATTTT. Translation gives CASSLKGAGQPQHF.

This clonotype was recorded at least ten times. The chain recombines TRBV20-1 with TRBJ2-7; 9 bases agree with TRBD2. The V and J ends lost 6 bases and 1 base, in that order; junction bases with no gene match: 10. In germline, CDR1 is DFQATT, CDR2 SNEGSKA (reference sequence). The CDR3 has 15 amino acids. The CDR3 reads CSARDLLAGSYEQYV. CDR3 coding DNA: TGCAGTGCCAGGGACCTCCTAGCGGGGTCCTACGAGCAGTACGTC.

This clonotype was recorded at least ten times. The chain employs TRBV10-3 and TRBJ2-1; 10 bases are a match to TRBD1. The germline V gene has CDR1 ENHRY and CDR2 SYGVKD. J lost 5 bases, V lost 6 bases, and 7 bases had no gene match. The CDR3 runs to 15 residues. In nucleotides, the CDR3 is TGTGCCATCAGCGCTGACAGGGGGCGTCACAATGAGCAGTTCTTC. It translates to CAISADRGRHNEQFF.

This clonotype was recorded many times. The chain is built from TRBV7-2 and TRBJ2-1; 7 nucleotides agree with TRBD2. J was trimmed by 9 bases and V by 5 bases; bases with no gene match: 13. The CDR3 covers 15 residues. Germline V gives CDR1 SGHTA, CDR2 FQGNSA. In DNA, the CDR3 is TGTGCCAGCAGCCCCCAGGGACTAAGATGGGGTGAGCAGTTCTTC. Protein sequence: CASSPQGLRWGEQFF. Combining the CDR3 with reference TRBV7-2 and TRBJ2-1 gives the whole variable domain GAGVSQSPSNKVTEKGKDVELRCDPISGHTALYWYRQSLGQGLEFLIYFQGNSAPDKSGLPSDRFSAERTGGSVSTLTIQRTQQEDSAVYLCASSPQGLRWGEQFFGPGTRLTVL.

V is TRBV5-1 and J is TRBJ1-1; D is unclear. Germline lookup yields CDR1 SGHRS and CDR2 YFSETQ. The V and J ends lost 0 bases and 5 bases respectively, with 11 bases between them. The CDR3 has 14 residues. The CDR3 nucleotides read TGCGCCAGCAGCTTGGGACAACGAGGAACTGAAGCTTTCTTT. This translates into CASSLGQRGTEAFF.

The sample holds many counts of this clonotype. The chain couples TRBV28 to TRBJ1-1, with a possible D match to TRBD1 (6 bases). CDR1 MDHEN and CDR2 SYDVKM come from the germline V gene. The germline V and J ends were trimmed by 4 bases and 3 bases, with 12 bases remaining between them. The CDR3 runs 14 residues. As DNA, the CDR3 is TGTGCCAGCAGTTGGGACAACTTAGACACTGAAGCTTTCTTT. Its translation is CASSWDNLDTEAFF.

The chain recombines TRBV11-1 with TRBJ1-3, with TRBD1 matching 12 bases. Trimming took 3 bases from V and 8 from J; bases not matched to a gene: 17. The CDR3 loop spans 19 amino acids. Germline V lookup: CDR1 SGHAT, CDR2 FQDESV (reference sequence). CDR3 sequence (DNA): TGTGCCAGCAGCTTTGAGCCGGGACAGGGGGCCGTTGGCGACGACACCATATATTTT. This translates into CASSFEPGQGAVGDDTIYF.

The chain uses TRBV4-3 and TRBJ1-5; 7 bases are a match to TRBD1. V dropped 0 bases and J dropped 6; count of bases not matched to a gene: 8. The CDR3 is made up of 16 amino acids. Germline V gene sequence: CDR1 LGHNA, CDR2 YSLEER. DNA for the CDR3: TGCGCCAGCAGCCAAGATCGAAGACAGGGAGGTCAGCCCCAGCATTTT. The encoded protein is CASSQDRRQGGQPQHF.

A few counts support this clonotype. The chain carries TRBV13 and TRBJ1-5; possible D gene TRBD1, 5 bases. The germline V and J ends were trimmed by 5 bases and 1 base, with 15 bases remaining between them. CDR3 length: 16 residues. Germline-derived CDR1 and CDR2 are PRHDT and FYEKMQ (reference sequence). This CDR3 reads CASSRSYGGSNQPQHF. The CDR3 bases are TGTGCCAGCAGCCGAAGCTACGGGGGAAGCAATCAGCCCCAGCATTTT.

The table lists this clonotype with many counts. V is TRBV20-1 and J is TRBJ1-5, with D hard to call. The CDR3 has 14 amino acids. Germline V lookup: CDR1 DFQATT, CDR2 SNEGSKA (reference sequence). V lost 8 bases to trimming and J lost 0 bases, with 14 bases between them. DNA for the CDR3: TGCAGTCTAGCCAGGCTGAATAGCAATCAGCCCCAGCATTTT. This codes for CSLARLNSNQPQHF.

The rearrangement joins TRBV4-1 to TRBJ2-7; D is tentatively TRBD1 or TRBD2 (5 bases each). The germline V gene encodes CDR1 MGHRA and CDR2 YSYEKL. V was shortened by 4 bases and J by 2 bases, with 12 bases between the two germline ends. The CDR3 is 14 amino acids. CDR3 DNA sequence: TGCGCCAGCAGCCCCCGGGACGGTACCTACGAGCAGTACGTC. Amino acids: CASSPRDGTYEQYV.

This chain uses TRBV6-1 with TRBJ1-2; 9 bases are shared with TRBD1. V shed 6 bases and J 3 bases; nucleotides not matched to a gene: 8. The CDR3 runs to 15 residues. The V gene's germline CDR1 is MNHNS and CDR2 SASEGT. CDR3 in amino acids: CASSRPGTGHYGYTF. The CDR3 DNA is TGTGCCAGCAGCCGTCCCGGGACAGGGCACTATGGCTACACCTTC.

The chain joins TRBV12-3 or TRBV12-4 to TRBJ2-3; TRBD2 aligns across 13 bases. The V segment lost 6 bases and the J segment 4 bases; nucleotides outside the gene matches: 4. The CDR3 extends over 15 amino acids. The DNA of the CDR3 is TGTGCCAGCAGAGGACTAGCGGGGGTCCCAGATACGCAGTATTTT. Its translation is CASRGLAGVPDTQYF.

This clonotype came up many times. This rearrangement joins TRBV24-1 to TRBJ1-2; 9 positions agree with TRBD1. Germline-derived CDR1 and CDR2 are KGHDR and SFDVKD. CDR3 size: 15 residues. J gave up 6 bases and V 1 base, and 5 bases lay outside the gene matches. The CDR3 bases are TGTGCCACCAGTGATTTTGGACAGGGGATGAATGGCTACACCTTC. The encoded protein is CATSDFGQGMNGYTF.